The 12 T cell receptor beta chains below all came from one sample that was sequenced in a study of cytomegalovirus exposure and HLA in healthy donors. Vbeta (60) and Jbeta (13) primers were used in the PCR. Profiled with immunoSEQ multiplex PCR; TCRdb holds only in-frame clones, not every one. The sample lists fewer than 120,000 clones, 76% occurring once. The sequencing sample was made of PBMCs. Receptor source: a man in his thirties or forties in good health and CMV-seropositive.

The chain recombines TRBV5-6 with TRBJ2-3; D unresolved. The V end was cut by 0 bases, the J end by 4 bases, with 3 bases between. In germline, CDR1 is SGHDT, CDR2 YYEEEE. The CDR3 runs to 12 residues. The CDR3 sequence is CASSLAADTQYF. The DNA for the CDR3 is TGTGCCAGCAGCTTGGCCGCAGATACGCAGTATTTT. The full variable domain, its missing parts supplied by reference TRBV5-6 and TRBJ2-3, is DAGVTQSPTHLIKTRGQQVTLRCSPKSGHDTVSWYQQALGQGPQFIFQYYEEEERQRGNFPDRFSGHQFPNYSSELNVNALLLGDSALYLCASSLAADTQYFGPGTRLTVL.

In this sample, this clone turned up once. The gene calls are TRBV7-2 and TRBJ2-3; D may be TRBD2 (6 bases). V lost 5 bases and J lost 1, with 13 bases in between. Germline CDR1 SGHTA, CDR2 FQGNSA. This CDR3 has 15 residues. CDR3 sequence: CASSRAGPGTDTQYF. Written as DNA, the CDR3 is TGTGCCAGCAGCCGGGCGGGGCCCGGCACAGATACGCAGTATTTT.

This clone was seen once. The chain couples TRBV6-1 to TRBJ1-5; possible D gene TRBD1, 6 bases. Trimming removed 6 bases from V and 3 bases from J, with 9 bases in between. CDR1 MNHNS and CDR2 SASEGT come from the germline V gene. This CDR3 region has 13 residues. In nucleotides, the CDR3 is TGTGCCAGCAGCCACAGGGACAATCAGCCCCAGCATTTT. Residues: CASSHRDNQPQHF.

The V gene is TRBV28, the J gene TRBJ2-3, with TRBD1 matching 8 bases. Germline V gene data show CDR1 as MDHEN and CDR2 as SYDVKM. Losses at the gene ends were 5 bases for V and 4 bases for J; bases not matched to a gene: 8. This CDR3 region has 15 residues. CDR3 sequence (DNA): TGTGCCAGCAGTACCCACGGACAGGGCCCAGATACGCAGTATTTT. Protein product: CASSTHGQGPDTQYF.

The chain couples TRBV10-3 to TRBJ2-7; 11 bases line up with TRBD1. The CDR3 loop spans 14 amino acids. V lost 5 bases, J lost 5 bases, and 5 bases stayed unmatched. CDR1 and CDR2 from the germline V gene are ENHRY and SYGVKD. The DNA for the CDR3 is TGTGCCATCAGTCGGACAGGGGGCCCCCACGAGCAGTACTTC. Its protein is CAISRTGGPHEQYF.

The chain's CDR3 is CASSGVVQGVYGYTF. The CDR3 DNA follows: TGTGCCAGCAGCGGGGTGGTACAGGGTGTATATGGCTACACCTTC. The rearrangement joins TRBV5-4 to TRBJ1-2; the D gene is possibly TRBD1 (6 bases). The CDR3 length is 15 residues. Trimming stripped 4 bases from V and 5 bases from J, with 18 bases between. CDR1 and CDR2 from the germline V gene are SGHNT and YYREEE (reference sequence).

The V call is TRBV9, the J call TRBJ1-2; D perhaps matches TRBD1 (5 bases). Trimming left V 0 bases short and J 0 bases short, with 15 bases between. Per germline, CDR1 SGDLS and CDR2 YYNGEE. This CDR3 is built from 17 residues. The DNA for the CDR3 is TGTGCCAGCAGCGTAGCCCCCTCGACAGACCCTAACTATGGCTACACCTTC. Translation: CASSVAPSTDPNYGYTF. The full variable domain, its missing parts supplied by reference TRBV9 and TRBJ1-2, is DSGVTQTPKHLITATGQRVTLRCSPRSGDLSVYWYQQSLDQGLQFLIQYYNGEERAKGNILERFSAQQFPDLHSELNLSSLELGDSALYFCASSVAPSTDPNYGYTFGSGTRLTVV.

This clone has a handful of counts. This sequence joins TRBV28 and TRBJ1-6, with unresolved D. The CDR3 is 15 amino acids. V was clipped by 5 bases and J by 5 bases, with 13 bases between them. Germline V gene lookup returns CDR1 MDHEN and CDR2 SYDVKM. CDR3 loop: CASSRPGLNNSPLHF. CDR3 bases: TGTGCCAGCAGTCGACCCGGACTGAATAATTCACCCCTCCACTTT.

The chain carries TRBV11-3 and TRBJ2-3, with TRBD2 as a possible D gene (5 bases). Germline CDR1 reads SGHNT; CDR2 reads YENEEA. The germline V and J ends were trimmed by 4 bases and 9 bases, with 11 bases remaining between them. The CDR3 is 12 amino acids. CDR3 coding DNA: TGTGCCAGCAGCTATCTAGGCGGGACGCAGTATTTT. Translating gives CASSYLGGTQYF.

This chain links TRBV29-1 with TRBJ2-7, with 11 nucleotides matching TRBD1. Unmatched junction bases numbered 12, after V lost 4 bases and J lost 1 base. Germline-derived CDR1 and CDR2 are SQVTM and ANQGSEA. This CDR3 is built from 17 residues. The CDR3 spells CSVAGRTGGPRSYEQYF. CDR3 DNA sequence: TGCAGCGTTGCGGGACGGACAGGGGGCCCCCGTTCCTACGAGCAGTACTTC.

This chain uses TRBV6-6 with TRBJ2-5, with 14 positions matching TRBD2. Germline loops: CDR1 MNHNY, CDR2 SVGAGI (reference sequence). CDR3 size: 16 residues. V lost 5 bases and J lost 5; bases outside the gene matches: 7. CDR3 residues: CASSRTSGGRGETQYF. CDR3 sequence (DNA): TGTGCCAGCAGTAGGACTAGCGGGGGGCGGGGGGAGACCCAGTACTTC.

The CDR3 sequence: CASSSTSGADTQYF. The CDR3 DNA follows: TGTGCCAGCAGCTCGACTAGCGGGGCAGATACGCAGTATTTT. The genes are TRBV7-9 and TRBJ2-3, with 11 bases that match TRBD2. Germline V gene data show CDR1 as SEHNR and CDR2 as FQNEAQ (reference sequence). The CDR3 loop spans 14 amino acids. Trimming removed 4 bases from V and 4 bases from J; junction bases left unmatched: 1.